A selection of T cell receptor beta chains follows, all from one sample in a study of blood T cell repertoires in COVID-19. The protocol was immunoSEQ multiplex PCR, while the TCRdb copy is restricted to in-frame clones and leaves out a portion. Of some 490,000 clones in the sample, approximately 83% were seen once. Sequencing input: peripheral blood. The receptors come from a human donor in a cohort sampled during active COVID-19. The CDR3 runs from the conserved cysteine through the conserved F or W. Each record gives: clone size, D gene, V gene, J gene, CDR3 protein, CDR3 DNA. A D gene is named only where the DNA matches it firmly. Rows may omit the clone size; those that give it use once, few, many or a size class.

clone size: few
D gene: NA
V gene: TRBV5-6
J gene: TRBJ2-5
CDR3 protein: CASSLIHGVGGRETQYF
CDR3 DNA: TGTGCCAGCAGCTTGATTCATGGGGTGGGGGGTAGAGAGACCCAGTACTTC

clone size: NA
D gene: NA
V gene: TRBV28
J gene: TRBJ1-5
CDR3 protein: CAASRGSNQPQHF
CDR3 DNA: TGTGCCGCCTCGCGGGGGTCCAATCAGCCCCAGCATTTT

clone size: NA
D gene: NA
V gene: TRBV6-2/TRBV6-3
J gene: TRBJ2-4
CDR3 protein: CASSYSRGLDIQYF
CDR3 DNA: TGTGCCAGCAGTTACTCGAGAGGGTTGGACATTCAGTACTTC

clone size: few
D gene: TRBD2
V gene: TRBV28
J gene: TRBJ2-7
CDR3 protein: CASTETGRGLPAEQYF
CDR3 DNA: TGTGCCAGCACCGAAACCGGGAGGGGCTTGCCGGCCGAGCAGTACTTC

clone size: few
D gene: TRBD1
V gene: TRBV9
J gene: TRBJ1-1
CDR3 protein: CASSVGQGNTEAFF
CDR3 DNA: TGTGCCAGCAGCGTGGGACAGGGGAACACTGAAGCTTTCTTT

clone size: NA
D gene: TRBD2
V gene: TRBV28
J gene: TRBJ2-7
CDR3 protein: CASSLGGSSGREFGQYF
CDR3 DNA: TGTGCCAGCAGTTTGGGTGGTTCTAGCGGGAGGGAGTTCGGGCAGTACTTC

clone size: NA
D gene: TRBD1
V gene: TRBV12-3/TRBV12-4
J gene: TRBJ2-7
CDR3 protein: CASRTGTAYEQYF
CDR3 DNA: TGTGCCAGCAGGACCGGGACAGCCTACGAGCAGTACTTC

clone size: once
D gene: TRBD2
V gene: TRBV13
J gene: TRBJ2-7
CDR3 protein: CASSPGTGGRAYEQYF
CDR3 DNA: TGTGCCAGCAGCCCGGGAACGGGGGGAAGGGCCTACGAGCAGTACTTC

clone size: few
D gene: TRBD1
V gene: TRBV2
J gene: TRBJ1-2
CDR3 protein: CASLGDRGLGYTF
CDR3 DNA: TGTGCCAGCTTAGGGGACAGGGGCTTAGGCTACACCTTC

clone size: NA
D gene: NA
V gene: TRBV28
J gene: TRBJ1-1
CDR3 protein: CASSLLAGTEAFF
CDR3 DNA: TGTGCCAGCAGTTTGTTAGCGGGGACTGAAGCTTTCTTT

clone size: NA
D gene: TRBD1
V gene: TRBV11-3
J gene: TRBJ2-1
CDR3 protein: CASSKPGQGLYNEQFF
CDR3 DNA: TGTGCCAGCAGCAAACCAGGACAGGGGTTATACAATGAGCAGTTCTTC

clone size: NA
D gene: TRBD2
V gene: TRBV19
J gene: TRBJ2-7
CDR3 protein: CASSIRGGRSYEQYF
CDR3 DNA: TGTGCCAGTAGTATTCGGGGGGGACGGAGCTACGAGCAGTACTTC

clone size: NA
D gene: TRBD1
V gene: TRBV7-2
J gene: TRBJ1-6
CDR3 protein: CASTPGQGYSPLHF
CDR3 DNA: TGTGCCAGCACCCCGGGACAGGGGTATTCACCCCTCCACTTT

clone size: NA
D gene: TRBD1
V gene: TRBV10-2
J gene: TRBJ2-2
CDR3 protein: CASSEGQHRQGGELFF
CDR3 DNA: TGCGCCAGCAGTGAGGGTCAGCATAGACAGGGCGGGGAGCTGTTTTTT

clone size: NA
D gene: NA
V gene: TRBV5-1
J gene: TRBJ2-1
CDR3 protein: CASSLDGTRDNEQFF
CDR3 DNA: TGCGCCAGCAGCTTGGATGGGACTCGAGACAATGAGCAGTTCTTC

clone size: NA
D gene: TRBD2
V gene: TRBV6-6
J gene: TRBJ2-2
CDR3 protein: CASIRRQVAGETGELFF
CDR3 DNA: TGTGCCAGCATTCGAAGGCAGGTAGCGGGAGAGACCGGGGAGCTGTTTTTT

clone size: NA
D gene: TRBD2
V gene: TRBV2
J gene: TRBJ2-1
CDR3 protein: CASGGTSGSNEQFF
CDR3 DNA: TGTGCCAGCGGCGGGACTAGCGGATCCAATGAGCAGTTCTTC

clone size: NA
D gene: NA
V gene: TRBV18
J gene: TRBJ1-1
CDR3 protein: CASSRYLDRLTEAFF
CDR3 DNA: TGTGCCAGCTCACGATATTTGGACAGACTCACTGAAGCTTTCTTT

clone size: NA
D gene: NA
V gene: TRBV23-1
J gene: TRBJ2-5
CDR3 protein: CASRRPGRCETQYF
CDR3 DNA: TGCGCCAGCAGAAGGCCAGGGCGGTGCGAGACCCAGTACTTC

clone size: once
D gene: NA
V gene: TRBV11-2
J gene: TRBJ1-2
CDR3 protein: CASSPGQTYGYTF
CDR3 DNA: TGTGCCAGCAGCCCTGGACAAACCTATGGCTACACCTTC

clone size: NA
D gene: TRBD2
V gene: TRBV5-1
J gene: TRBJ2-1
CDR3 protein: CASSSSGTSVHEQFF
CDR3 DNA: TGCGCCAGCAGCTCATCCGGGACTAGCGTGCATGAGCAGTTCTTC

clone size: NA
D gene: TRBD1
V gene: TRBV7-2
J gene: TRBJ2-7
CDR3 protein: CASSSRTGGAYEQYF
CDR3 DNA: TGTGCCAGCAGCTCTAGGACAGGGGGCGCGTACGAGCAGTACTTC

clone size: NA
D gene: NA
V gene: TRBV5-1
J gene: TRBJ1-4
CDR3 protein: CASRDSNEKLFF
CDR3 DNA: TGCGCCAGCAGAGACAGCAATGAAAAACTGTTTTTT

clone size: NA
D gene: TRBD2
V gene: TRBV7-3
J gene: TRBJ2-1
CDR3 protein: CASSLAAGFEVEQFF
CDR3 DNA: TGTGCCAGCAGCTTAGCAGCGGGATTTGAGGTTGAGCAGTTCTTC

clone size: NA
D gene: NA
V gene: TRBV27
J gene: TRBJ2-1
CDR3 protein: CASRLRGGMVTEYNEQFF
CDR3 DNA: TGTGCCAGCAGATTGCGGGGCGGGATGGTTACGGAGTACAATGAGCAGTTCTTC

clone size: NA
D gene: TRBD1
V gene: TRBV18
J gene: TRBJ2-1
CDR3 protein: CASSPRQGVEGNEQFF
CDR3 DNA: TGTGCCAGCTCACCACGACAGGGGGTTGAAGGCAATGAGCAGTTCTTC

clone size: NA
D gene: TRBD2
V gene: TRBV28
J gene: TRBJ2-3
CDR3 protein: CASTAGEDTQYF
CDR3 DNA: TGTGCCAGCACCGCGGGGGAAGATACGCAGTATTTT

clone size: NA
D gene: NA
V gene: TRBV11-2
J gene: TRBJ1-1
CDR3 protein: CASSLVSTEAFF
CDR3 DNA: TGTGCCAGCAGCTTGGTCAGCACTGAAGCTTTCTTT

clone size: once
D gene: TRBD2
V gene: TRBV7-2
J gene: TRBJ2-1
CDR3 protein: CASSLRYSRSGVNEQFF
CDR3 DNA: TGTGCCAGCAGCTTAAGGTATTCTCGTAGCGGGGTCAATGAGCAGTTCTTC

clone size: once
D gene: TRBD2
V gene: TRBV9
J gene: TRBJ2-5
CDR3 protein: CASSTAGTRGETQYF
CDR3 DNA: TGTGCCAGCAGCACCGCCGGGACTAGAGGAGAGACCCAGTACTTC

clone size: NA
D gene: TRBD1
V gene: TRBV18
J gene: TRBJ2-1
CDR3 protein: CASSAGTGGPFIGYNEQFF
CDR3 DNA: TGTGCCAGCTCTGCCGGGACAGGGGGCCCCTTTATCGGATACAATGAGCAGTTCTTC

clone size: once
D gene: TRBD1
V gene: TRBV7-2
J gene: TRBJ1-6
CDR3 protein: CASSLAGTGRTPLHF
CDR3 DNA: TGTGCCAGCAGTCTCGCCGGGACAGGGAGGACTCCCCTCCACTTT

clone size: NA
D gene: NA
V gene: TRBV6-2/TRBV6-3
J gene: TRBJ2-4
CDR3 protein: CASSYGGFGNIQYF
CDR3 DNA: TGTGCCAGCAGTTACGGGGGGTTTGGAAACATTCAGTACTTC

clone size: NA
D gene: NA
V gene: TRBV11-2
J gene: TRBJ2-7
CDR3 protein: CASSLYRGSSYEQYF
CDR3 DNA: TGTGCCAGCAGCTTATATCGGGGGAGCTCCTACGAGCAGTACTTC

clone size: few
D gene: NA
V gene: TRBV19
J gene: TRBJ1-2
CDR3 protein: CASSPLEGGGYTF
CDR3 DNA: TGTGCCAGTAGCCCCCTGGAAGGGGGTGGCTACACCTTC

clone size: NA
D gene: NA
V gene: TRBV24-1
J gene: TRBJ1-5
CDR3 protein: CATSAMALAPQHF
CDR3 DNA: TGTGCCACCAGTGCAATGGCTCTTGCGCCCCAGCATTTT

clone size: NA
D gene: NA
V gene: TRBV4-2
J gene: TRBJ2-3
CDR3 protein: CASSQRTREFNTQYF
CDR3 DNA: TGTGCCAGCAGCCAACGAACTAGGGAATTTAATACGCAGTATTTT

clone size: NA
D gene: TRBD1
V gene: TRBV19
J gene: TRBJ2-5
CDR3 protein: CASSPDREETQYF
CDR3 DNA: TGTGCCAGTAGTCCAGACAGGGAAGAGACCCAGTACTTC

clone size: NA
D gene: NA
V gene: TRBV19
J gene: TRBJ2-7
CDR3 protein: CASSLFAGGLSSYEQYF
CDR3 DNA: TGTGCCAGTAGCCTATTTGCGGGCGGACTAAGCTCCTACGAGCAGTACTTC

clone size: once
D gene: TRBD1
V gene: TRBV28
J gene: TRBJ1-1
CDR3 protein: CASSLIRDSLRGNTEAFF
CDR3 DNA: TGTGCCAGCAGTTTAATTAGGGACAGCCTGAGGGGGAACACTGAAGCTTTCTTT

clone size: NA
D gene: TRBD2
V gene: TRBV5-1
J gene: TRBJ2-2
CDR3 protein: CASRLAGANTGELFF
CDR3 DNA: TGCGCCAGCCGCCTGGCGGGGGCGAACACCGGGGAGCTGTTTTTT